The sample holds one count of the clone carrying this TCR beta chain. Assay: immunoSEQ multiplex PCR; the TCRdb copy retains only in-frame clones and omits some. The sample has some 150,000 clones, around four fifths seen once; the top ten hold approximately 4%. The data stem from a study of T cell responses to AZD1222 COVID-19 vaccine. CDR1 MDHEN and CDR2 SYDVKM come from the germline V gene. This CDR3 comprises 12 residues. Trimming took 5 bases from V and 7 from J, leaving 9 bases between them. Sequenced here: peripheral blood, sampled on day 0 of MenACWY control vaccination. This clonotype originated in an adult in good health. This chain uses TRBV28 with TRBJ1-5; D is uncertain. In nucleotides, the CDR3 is TGTGCCAGCAGTCGGGCCTACCAGCCCCAGCATTTT. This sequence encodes CASSRAYQPQHF.